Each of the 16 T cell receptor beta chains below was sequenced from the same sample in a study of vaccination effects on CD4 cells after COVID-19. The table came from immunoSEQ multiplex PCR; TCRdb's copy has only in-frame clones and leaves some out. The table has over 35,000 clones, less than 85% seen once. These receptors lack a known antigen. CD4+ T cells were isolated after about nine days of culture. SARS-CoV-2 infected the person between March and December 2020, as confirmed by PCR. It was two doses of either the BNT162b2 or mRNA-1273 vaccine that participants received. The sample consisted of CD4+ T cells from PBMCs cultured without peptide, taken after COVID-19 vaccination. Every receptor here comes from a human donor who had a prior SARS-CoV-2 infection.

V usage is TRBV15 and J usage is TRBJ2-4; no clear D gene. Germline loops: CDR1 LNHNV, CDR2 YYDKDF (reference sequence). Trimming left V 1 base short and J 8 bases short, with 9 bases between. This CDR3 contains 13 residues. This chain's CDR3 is CATSRVPSDIQYF. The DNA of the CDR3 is TGTGCCACCAGCAGAGTACCCTCCGACATTCAGTACTTC.

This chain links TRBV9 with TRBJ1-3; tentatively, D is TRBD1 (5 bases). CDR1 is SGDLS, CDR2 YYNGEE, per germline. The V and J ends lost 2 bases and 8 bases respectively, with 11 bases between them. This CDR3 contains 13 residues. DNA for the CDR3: TGTGCCAGCAGCGTTCGGGTGGGGGACACCATATATTTT. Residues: CASSVRVGDTIYF.

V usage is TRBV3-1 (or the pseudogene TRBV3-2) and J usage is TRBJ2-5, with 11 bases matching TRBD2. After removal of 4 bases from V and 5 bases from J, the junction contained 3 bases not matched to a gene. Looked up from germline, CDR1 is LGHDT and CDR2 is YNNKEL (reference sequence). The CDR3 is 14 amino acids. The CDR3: CASSPSGRPETQYF. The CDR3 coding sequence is TGTGCCAGCAGCCCTAGCGGGAGGCCCGAGACCCAGTACTTC.

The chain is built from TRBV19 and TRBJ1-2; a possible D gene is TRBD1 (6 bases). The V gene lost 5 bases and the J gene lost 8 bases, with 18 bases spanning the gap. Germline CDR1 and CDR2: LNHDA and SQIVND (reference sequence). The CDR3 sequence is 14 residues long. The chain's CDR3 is CASSLRGGEGGYTF. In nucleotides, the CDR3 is TGTGCCAGTAGTCTGAGGGGGGGTGAAGGAGGCTACACCTTC.

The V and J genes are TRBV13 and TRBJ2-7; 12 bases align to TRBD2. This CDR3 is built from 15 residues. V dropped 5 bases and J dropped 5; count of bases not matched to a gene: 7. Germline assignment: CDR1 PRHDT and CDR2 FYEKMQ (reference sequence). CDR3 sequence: CASSQRLAGAHEQYF. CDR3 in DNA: TGTGCCAGCAGCCAGCGACTAGCGGGAGCTCACGAGCAGTACTTC.

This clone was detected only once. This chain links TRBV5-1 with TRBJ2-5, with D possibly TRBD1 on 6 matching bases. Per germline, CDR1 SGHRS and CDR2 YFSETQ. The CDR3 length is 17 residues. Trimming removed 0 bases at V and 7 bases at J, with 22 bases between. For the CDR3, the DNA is TGCGCCAGCAGCTTGGGGGTCGTGCAGGGGCGATCTGCGACCCAGTACTTC. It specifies CASSLGVVQGRSATQYF.

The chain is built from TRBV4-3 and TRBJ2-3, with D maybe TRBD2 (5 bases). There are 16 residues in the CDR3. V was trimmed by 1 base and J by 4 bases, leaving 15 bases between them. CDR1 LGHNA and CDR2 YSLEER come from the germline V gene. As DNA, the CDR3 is TGCGCCAGCAGCCAAGCGAGGGCAACCTTAGCAGATACGCAGTATTTT. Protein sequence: CASSQARATLADTQYF.

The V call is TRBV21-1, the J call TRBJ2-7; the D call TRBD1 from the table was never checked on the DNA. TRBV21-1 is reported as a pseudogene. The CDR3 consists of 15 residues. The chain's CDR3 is CASSKDGTGSSEQYF. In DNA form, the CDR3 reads TGTGCCAGCAGCAAAGACGGGACAGGGTCTTCCGAGCAGTACTTC.

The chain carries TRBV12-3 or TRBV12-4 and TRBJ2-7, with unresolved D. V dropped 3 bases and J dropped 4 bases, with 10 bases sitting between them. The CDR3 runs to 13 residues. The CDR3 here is CASSFPNLYEQYF. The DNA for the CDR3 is TGTGCCAGCAGTTTTCCCAATCTATACGAGCAGTACTTC.

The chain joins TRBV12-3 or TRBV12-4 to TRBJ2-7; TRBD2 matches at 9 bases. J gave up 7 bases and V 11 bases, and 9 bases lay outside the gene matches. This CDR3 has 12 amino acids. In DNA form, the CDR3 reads TGTGCCTCTAGCGGGACATTGAGGGAGCAGTACTTC. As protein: CASSGTLREQYF.

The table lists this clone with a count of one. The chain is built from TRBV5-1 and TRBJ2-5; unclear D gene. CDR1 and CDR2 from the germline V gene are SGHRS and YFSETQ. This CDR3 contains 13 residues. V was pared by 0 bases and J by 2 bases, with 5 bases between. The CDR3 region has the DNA TGCGCCAGCAGCTTGGCCATACAAGAGACCCAGTACTTC. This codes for CASSLAIQETQYF.

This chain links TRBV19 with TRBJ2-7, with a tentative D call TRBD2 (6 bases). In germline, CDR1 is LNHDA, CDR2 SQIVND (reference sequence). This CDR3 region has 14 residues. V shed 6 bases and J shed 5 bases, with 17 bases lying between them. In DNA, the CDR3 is TGTGCCAGTAGAAGGAGGGGTGGGGGAAACGAGCAGTACTTC. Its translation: CASRRRGGGNEQYF.

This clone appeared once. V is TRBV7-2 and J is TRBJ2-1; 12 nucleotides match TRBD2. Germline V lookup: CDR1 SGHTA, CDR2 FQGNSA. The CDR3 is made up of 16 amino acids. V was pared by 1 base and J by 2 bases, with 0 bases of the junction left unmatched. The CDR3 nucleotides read TGTGCCAGCAGCTTAGGACTAGCGGGAGCCTACAATGAGCAGTTCTTC. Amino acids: CASSLGLAGAYNEQFF.

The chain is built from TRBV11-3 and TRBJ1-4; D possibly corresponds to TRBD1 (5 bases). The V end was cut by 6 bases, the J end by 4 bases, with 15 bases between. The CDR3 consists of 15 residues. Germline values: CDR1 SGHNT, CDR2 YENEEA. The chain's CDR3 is CASSSRDLLNEKLFF. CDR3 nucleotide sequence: TGTGCCAGCAGTTCCCGGGACTTACTTAATGAAAAACTGTTTTTT.

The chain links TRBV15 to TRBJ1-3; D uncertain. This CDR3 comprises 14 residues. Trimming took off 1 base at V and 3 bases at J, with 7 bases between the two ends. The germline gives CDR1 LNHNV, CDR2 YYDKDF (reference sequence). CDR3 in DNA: TGTGCCACCAGCAGAGGTGACGTTGGAAACACCATATATTTT. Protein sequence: CATSRGDVGNTIYF. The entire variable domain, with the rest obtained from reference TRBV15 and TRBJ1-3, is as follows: DAMVIQNPRYQVTQFGKPVTLSCSQTLNHNVMYWYQQKSSQAPKLLFHYYDKDFNNEADTPDNFQSRRPNTSFCFLDIRSPGLGDTAMYLCATSRGDVGNTIYFGEGSWLTVV.

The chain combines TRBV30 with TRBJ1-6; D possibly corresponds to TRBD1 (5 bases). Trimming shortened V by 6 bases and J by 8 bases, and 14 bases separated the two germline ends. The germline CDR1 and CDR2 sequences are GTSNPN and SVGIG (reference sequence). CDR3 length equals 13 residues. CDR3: CACVSRAYSPLHF. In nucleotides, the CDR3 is TGTGCCTGTGTGAGCAGGGCTTATTCACCCCTCCACTTT.